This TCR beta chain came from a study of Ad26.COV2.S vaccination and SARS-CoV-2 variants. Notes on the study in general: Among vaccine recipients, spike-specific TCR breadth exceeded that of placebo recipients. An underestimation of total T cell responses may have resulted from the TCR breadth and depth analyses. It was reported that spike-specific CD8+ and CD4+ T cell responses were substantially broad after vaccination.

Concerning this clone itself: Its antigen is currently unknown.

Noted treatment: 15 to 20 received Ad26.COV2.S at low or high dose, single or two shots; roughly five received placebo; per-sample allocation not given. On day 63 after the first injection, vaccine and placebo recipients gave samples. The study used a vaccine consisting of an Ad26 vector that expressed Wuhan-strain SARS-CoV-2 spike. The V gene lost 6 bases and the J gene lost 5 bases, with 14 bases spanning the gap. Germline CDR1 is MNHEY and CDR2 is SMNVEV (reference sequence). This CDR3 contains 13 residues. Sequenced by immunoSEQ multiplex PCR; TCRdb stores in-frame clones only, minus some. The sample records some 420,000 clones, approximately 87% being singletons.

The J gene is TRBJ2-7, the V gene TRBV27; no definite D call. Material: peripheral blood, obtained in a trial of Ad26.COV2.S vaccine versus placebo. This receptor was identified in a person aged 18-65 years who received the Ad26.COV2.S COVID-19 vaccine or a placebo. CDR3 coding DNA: TGTGCCAGCAGAATTCAGAGAGATGACGAGCAGTACTTC. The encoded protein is CASRIQRDDEQYF.